The rows below give T cell receptor beta chains drawn from one sample of a study of human T cells and chemical hapten exposure. TCRdb re-derived calls from the RACE reads in MiXCR, one entry per CDR3 protein. The data show roughly 120,000 distinct CDR3 sequences, around 15% seen once. The specimen comprised whole blood, sampled in connection with sensitization to the hapten diphenylcyclopropenone (DPC). The source of these receptors is a man younger than 30 with alopecia areata. Some clones in this sample may be carry-over from other donors' samples. Each CDR3 is given with its conserved first and last residue. The D gene is left open where the match is weak. A row's size may be missing; if present it is once, few, many or a size class.

>TRBJ2-1|TRBV20-1|TRBD2|.
CSARSRGGLDGWDEQFF
TGCAGTGCTAGATCGCGGGGGGGCCTCGATGGTTGGGATGAGCAGTTCTTC
>TRBJ2-6|TRBV4-3|.|few
CASSQESGSGANVLTF
TGCGCCAGCAGCCAAGAATCCGGCTCTGGGGCCAACGTCCTGACTTTC
>TRBJ1-6|TRBV4-1|TRBD1|few
CASSQAGTGKSPLHF
TGCGCCAGCAGCCAAGCCGGGACAGGGAAATCACCCCTCCACTTT
>TRBJ2-4|TRBV7-9|.|few
CASSLGSLDVGAKNIQYF
TGTGCCAGCAGCTTAGGATCATTGGACGTTGGAGCCAAAAACATTCAGTACTTC
>TRBJ1-3|TRBV7-9|.|.
CASSPQGNTIYF
TGTGCCAGCAGCCCGCAGGGAAACACCATATATTTT
>TRBJ2-2|TRBV29-1|.|few
CSVGGRLTGELFF
TGCAGCGTAGGCGGAAGACTTACCGGGGAGCTGTTTTTT
>TRBJ1-6|TRBV2|.|few
CASRRTGADNSPLHF
TGTGCCAGCAGACGAACAGGAGCGGATAATTCACCCCTCCACTTT
>TRBJ1-2|TRBV7-2|TRBD1|few
CASSFTSYRTGNYGYTF
TGTGCCAGCAGTTTTACCTCCTACAGGACAGGGAACTATGGCTACACCTTC
>TRBJ1-1|TRBV7-8|.|few
CASSLNRATEAFF
TGTGCCAGCAGCTTAAACAGGGCTACTGAAGCTTTCTTT
>TRBJ1-3|TRBV7-2|.|few
CASSSQIRAHSGNTIYF
TGTGCCAGCAGCTCCCAGATTCGTGCTCACTCTGGAAACACCATATATTTT
>TRBJ1-1|TRBV6-2/TRBV6-3|TRBD1|.
CASSYPQGQGANTEAFF
TGTGCCAGCAGTTACCCTCAAGGACAGGGCGCGAACACTGAAGCTTTCTTT
>TRBJ1-5|TRBV12-3/TRBV12-4|TRBD1|.
CASRPGTGGNQPQHF
TGTGCCAGCAGACCCGGGACAGGGGGCAATCAGCCCCAGCATTTT
>TRBJ2-3|TRBV7-2|.|few
CASSLTRDPENTQYF
TGTGCCAGCAGCTTAACGAGGGACCCGGAGAATACGCAGTATTTT
>TRBJ1-1|TRBV20-1|.|.
CSAREAFF
TGCAGTGCTAGAGAAGCTTTCTTT
>TRBJ1-2|TRBV6-2/TRBV6-3|TRBD1|few
CASRVDRVYGYTF
TGTGCCAGCAGAGTCGACAGGGTCTATGGCTACACCTTC
>TRBJ1-5|TRBV28|TRBD1|.
CASRTGVGNQPQHF
TGTGCCAGCAGGACAGGGGTTGGCAATCAGCCCCAGCATTTT
>TRBJ1-4|TRBV4-1|.|few
CASSQVPALYQEKLFF
TGCGCCAGCAGCCAAGTTCCGGCCCTTTACCAAGAAAAACTGTTTTTT
>TRBJ1-4|TRBV6-6|.|.
CASSYGRGHNEKLFF
TGTGCCAGCAGTTACGGAAGGGGCCATAATGAAAAACTGTTTTTT
>TRBJ1-2|TRBV12-3/TRBV12-4|.|many
CASSQTGRSYGYTF
TGTGCCAGCAGCCAGACAGGCCGATCCTATGGCTACACCTTC
>TRBJ2-5|TRBV7-9|.|many
CASSRTGETQYF
TGTGCCAGCAGCCGCACGGGGGAGACCCAGTACTTC
>TRBJ2-1|TRBV19|TRBD2|few
CASSPWGGTDEQFF
TGTGCCAGTAGTCCCTGGGGGGGGACTGATGAGCAGTTCTTC
>TRBJ2-2|TRBV5-6|.|.
CASNLIRLNTGELFF
TGTGCCAGCAATTTGATTCGACTGAACACCGGGGAGCTGTTTTTT
>TRBJ2-3|TRBV19|.|.
CASAGLSVTDTQYF
TGTGCCAGTGCGGGACTTTCCGTCACAGATACGCAGTATTTT
>TRBJ1-6|TRBV11-3|.|.
CASSLEGNSPLHF
TGTGCCAGCAGCTTAGAGGGGAATTCACCCCTCCACTTT
>TRBJ2-1|TRBV4-3|TRBD1|.
CASSPQDRGRNEQFF
TGCGCCAGCAGCCCACAAGACAGGGGTCGGAATGAGCAGTTCTTC
>TRBJ1-2|TRBV29-1|TRBD1|many
CSVVGRGYYGYTF
TGCAGCGTTGTTGGCAGGGGGTACTATGGCTACACCTTC
>TRBJ2-2|TRBV10-2|.|.
CASSLSYRDTGELFF
TGCGCCAGCAGCTTATCCTACAGGGACACCGGGGAGCTGTTTTTT
>TRBJ2-1|TRBV5-1|.|.
CASSWGYNEQFF
TGCGCCAGCAGCTGGGGTTACAATGAGCAGTTCTTC
>TRBJ1-5|TRBV28|.|many
CASSFVGRNQPQHF
TGTGCCAGCAGTTTCGTAGGTCGCAATCAGCCCCAGCATTTT
>TRBJ1-5|TRBV4-3|.|few
CASSQEPVSNQPQHF
TGCGCCAGCAGCCAAGAACCAGTTAGCAATCAGCCCCAGCATTTT
>TRBJ2-7|TRBV3-1|.|few
CASSQAGPAYEQYF
TGTGCCAGCAGCCAAGCAGGGCCAGCCTACGAGCAGTACTTC
>TRBJ2-1|TRBV9|.|.
CASSPRVGGSAQFF
TGTGCCAGCAGCCCCAGAGTTGGGGGATCAGCGCAGTTCTTC
>TRBJ2-7|TRBV5-4|.|few
CASSLWGPREQYF
TGTGCCAGCAGCTTGTGGGGCCCGAGGGAGCAGTACTTC
>TRBJ1-4|TRBV5-1|.|few
CASRRREKLFF
TGCGCCAGCAGGAGACGTGAAAAACTGTTTTTT
>TRBJ2-1|TRBV6-6|TRBD2|many
CASSYLSGTSNEQFF
TGTGCCAGCAGTTACTTATCCGGGACTAGCAATGAGCAGTTCTTC
>TRBJ1-1|TRBV28|.|many
CASSRQKTEAFF
TGTGCCAGCAGCAGACAGAAAACTGAAGCTTTCTTT
>TRBJ2-5|TRBV7-9|.|few
CASSFTRSQETQYF
TGTGCCAGCAGCTTCACACGGTCTCAAGAGACCCAGTACTTC
>TRBJ2-7|TRBV28|TRBD1|few
CASLDRGGSYEQYF
TGTGCCAGCCTGGACAGGGGAGGCTCCTACGAGCAGTACTTC
>TRBJ2-5|TRBV29-1|.|few
CSVGSGQIQETQYF
TGCAGCGTTGGATCCGGGCAGATCCAAGAGACCCAGTACTTC
>TRBJ2-2|TRBV28|.|few
CASSEGKNTGELFF
TGTGCCAGCAGTGAAGGAAAGAACACCGGGGAGCTGTTTTTT
>TRBJ2-2|TRBV7-9|.|many
CASRNTGELFF
TGTGCCAGCAGAAACACCGGGGAGCTGTTTTTT
>TRBJ2-1|TRBV7-6|.|many
CASSSGWSYNEQFF
TGTGCCAGCAGCAGTGGGTGGTCCTACAATGAGCAGTTCTTC
>TRBJ2-1|TRBV29-1|.|.
CSAAGTSSSYNEQFF
TGCAGCGCCGCCGGGACGAGTAGCTCCTACAATGAGCAGTTCTTC
>TRBJ2-3|TRBV7-2|TRBD2|.
CASSLGLARRNTQYF
TGTGCCAGCAGCCTCGGACTAGCAAGGCGTAATACGCAGTATTTT
>TRBJ2-3|TRBV4-3|TRBD2|few
CASSQSAGGFTDTQYF
TGCGCCAGCAGCCAAAGCGCGGGGGGATTCACAGATACGCAGTATTTT